This T cell receptor beta chain was documented in a study of PD-1 blockade in mismatch repair-deficient tumors. Study as a whole: Patients had around twelve mismatch repair-deficient cancer types, all previously treated and progressing.

Noted time point: archival surgical resection tumor tissue. Mismatch repair deficiency was confirmed in all patients, by PCR or immunohistochemistry. The TCR-sequenced patients were a few responders to pembrolizumab. From germline, CDR1 is SGHRS and CDR2 YFSETQ. The CDR3 has 16 residues. Assay: immunoSEQ multiplex PCR; the TCRdb copy retains only in-frame clones and omits some. The table lists about 3,500 clones, 60% to 85% of them singletons. This clone is a singleton in its sample. The antigen remains unidentified. Mismatch with germline at one junction end may stem from a read error. General study points: After pembrolizumab, tumor-resident clones rose rapidly, then generally contracted before radiologic responses.

The TCR was taken from an adult with mismatch repair-deficient cancer. The specimen was primary tumor tissue, collected from a patient treated with pembrolizumab. The chain uses TRBV5-1 and TRBJ2-2; 10 positions agree with TRBD2. CDR3 residues: CVSSLGLAGEVGELFF. The CDR3 DNA reads as TGCGTCAGCAGCTTGGGGCTAGCGGGAGAGGTCGGGGAGCTGTTTTTT. Filled out from reference TRBV5-1 and TRBJ2-2, the complete variable domain reads KAGVTQTPRYLIKTRGQQVTLSCSPISGHRSVSWYQQTPGQGLQFLFEYFSETQRNKGNFPGRFSGRQFSNSRSEMNVSTLELGDSALYLCVSSLGLAGEVGELFFGEGSRLTVL.